This T cell receptor beta chain derives from a study of identical twins. The CDR3 is made up of 14 amino acids. Trimming left V 3 bases short and J 0 bases short, with 10 bases between. Germline-derived CDR1 and CDR2 are DFQATT and SNEGSKA (reference sequence). TCRdb reprocessed the 5' RACE reads via MiXCR and lists one record per CDR3 protein. The table records 570,000 or so distinct CDR3 sequences, over 8.5% of them present only once. This clonotype was detected a few times. This sample was shared with a second study, whose subject was yellow fever vaccine responses in identical twins. That work adds: Each twin's T cell response to the vaccine was reported to look partly convergent and partly personalized.

V is TRBV20-1 and J is TRBJ2-3; D gene uncertain. Sequencing input: PBMCs. The receptor was isolated from a young woman in good health. CDR3 loop: CSASVTSSTDTQYF. CDR3 DNA sequence: TGCAGTGCTAGTGTCACCTCTAGCACAGATACGCAGTATTTT.